Following are 6 T cell receptor beta chains from one sample sequenced in a study of blood T cell repertoires in COVID-19. TCRdb's table, derived via immunoSEQ multiplex PCR, lists solely in-frame clones and lacks some. This table holds 130,000 or so clones, 70% to 85% found once. Sequenced input: peripheral blood. The receptors were sampled from a woman in her sixties or seventies with acute or convalescent COVID-19.

The chain joins TRBV6-6 to TRBJ1-2, with D perhaps matching TRBD1 (6 bases). The CDR3 contains 14 residues. The V gene's germline CDR1 is MNHNY and CDR2 SVGAGI (reference sequence). Trimming cost V 0 bases and J 2 bases, with 7 bases left between them. The CDR3 sequence: CASSYSQGNYGYTF. CDR3 DNA sequence: TGTGCCAGCAGTTACTCGCAGGGGAACTATGGCTACACCTTC.

The chain employs TRBV9 and TRBJ2-5, with a tentative D call TRBD1 (5 bases). The CDR3 totals 13 residues. The germline gives CDR1 SGDLS, CDR2 YYNGEE. V was clipped by 4 bases and J by 3 bases, with 10 bases between them. The CDR3 bases are TGTGCCAGCAGCCCGGACATAAAAGAGACCCAGTACTTC. The encoded protein is CASSPDIKETQYF.

The J gene is TRBJ2-5, the V gene TRBV5-1; D is ambiguous. Germline values: CDR1 SGHRS, CDR2 YFSETQ. This CDR3 is built from 14 residues. Trimming pared 8 bases from V and 5 bases from J, leaving 19 bases between. The CDR3 is CASNGSPSEETQYF. CDR3 nucleotide sequence: TGCGCCAGTAACGGGTCCCCGTCTGAGGAGACCCAGTACTTC.

The rearrangement uses TRBV6-5 and TRBJ2-3; 10 bases line up with TRBD1. The V gene end was trimmed by 5 bases and the J gene end by 3 bases; junction bases not matched to a gene: 5. This CDR3 is built from 15 residues. CDR1 is MNHEY and CDR2 is SVGAGI in the germline V gene. The CDR3 DNA follows: TGTGCCAGCAGTAACCCGGGACAGGGGACAGATACGCAGTATTTT. Translated, it gives CASSNPGQGTDTQYF.

This rearrangement joins TRBV24-1 to TRBJ1-5, with 8 bases matching TRBD1. V gave up 9 bases and J gave up 6 bases; unmatched junction bases: 6. CDR1 KGHDR and CDR2 SFDVKD come from the germline V gene. The CDR3 extends over 13 amino acids. The DNA of the CDR3 is TGTGCCACCGGAGGACAGGGCGGTCAGCCCCAGCATTTT. Translation gives CATGGQGGQPQHF.

This clone was seen just once. This rearrangement joins TRBV6-2 or TRBV6-3 to TRBJ1-2; D ambiguous. The length of the CDR3 is 13 residues. V was pared by 4 bases and J by 2 bases, with 8 bases between. Germline V gene data show CDR1 as MNHEY and CDR2 as SVGEGT. The CDR3 nucleotides are TGTGCCAGCAGTTTCGAGGAAAACTATGGCTACACCTTC. Its protein product is CASSFEENYGYTF.